This TCR beta chain stems from a study of cytomegalovirus exposure and HLA in healthy donors. Study outcomes and limitations: In a later analysis, CMV-associated beta chains were mostly HLA-associated, it appeared. The only immune exposure information that was available was CMV serostatus.

Regarding this clone: What it binds is unknown.

Amplification used 60 Vbeta primers and 13 Jbeta primers. Only in-frame clones appear in the TCRdb table, and some are missing; sequencing was by immunoSEQ multiplex PCR. The sample shows fewer than 65,000 clones, roughly 80% of them seen only once. The sequence came from a woman in her thirties or forties in good health and CMV-seropositive. Material: PBMCs.

DNA for the CDR3: TGTGCCAGCACAACCGGACAGAGTTATAATTCACCCCTCCACTTT. Protein: CASTTGQSYNSPLHF. The rearrangement joins TRBV2 to TRBJ1-6; the D gene is possibly TRBD1 (6 bases). The germline V and J ends were trimmed by 7 bases and 4 bases, with 14 bases remaining between them. This CDR3 comprises 15 residues. Looked up from germline, CDR1 is SNHLY and CDR2 is FYNNEI.